This T cell receptor beta chain is from a study of cytomegalovirus exposure and HLA in healthy donors. Looking at the study overall: The Caucasian-associated ancestry cluster contained 81% of the roughly 370 genotyped donors.

The PCR ran on 60 Vbeta and 13 Jbeta primers. Repertoires were generated with immunoSEQ multiplex PCR, while TCRdb's copy carries only in-frame clones and drops some. Of roughly 190,000 clones in the sample, about 90% were seen once. The CDR3 has 17 amino acids. The V segment lost 4 bases and the J segment 2 bases; nucleotides outside the gene matches: 8. Germline V lookup: CDR1 KGHSH, CDR2 LQKENI. The genes are TRBV18 and TRBJ2-2, with 9 bases that match TRBD1. The TCR was taken from a man aged 25 to 40 in good health and CMV-seronegative. Material: PBMCs. CDR3 in amino acids: CASSLRWDRANTGELFF. The CDR3 DNA sequence: TGTGCCAGCTCACTAAGGTGGGACAGGGCCAACACCGGGGAGCTGTTTTTT.